The 29 T cell receptor beta chains below were found in one sample sequenced in a study of T cells in localized non-small cell lung cancer. The data were produced by immunoSEQ multiplex PCR, yet TCRdb's version contains in-frame clones alone and is incomplete. The profile shows roughly 30,000 clones, more than 85% of them singletons. The sample consisted of peripheral blood, taken before any cancer treatment. The receptors come from a female donor at least 60 years old with stage I lung adenocarcinoma.

The genes are TRBV2 and TRBJ1-4; D unresolved. Germline assignment: CDR1 SNHLY and CDR2 FYNNEI. The CDR3 has 13 residues. Trimming cost V 2 bases and J 7 bases, with 8 bases left between them. The CDR3 is CASSEMGSEKLFF. In nucleotides, the CDR3 is TGTGCCAGCAGTGAAATGGGGAGTGAAAAACTGTTTTTT. Complete variable domain (other parts from reference TRBV2 and TRBJ1-4): EPEVTQTPSHQVTQMGQEVILRCVPISNHLYFYWYRQILGQKVEFLVSFYNNEISEKSEIFDDQFSVERPDGSNFTLKIRSTKLEDSAMYFCASSEMGSEKLFFGSGTQLSVL.

The chain employs TRBV15 and TRBJ2-7; D is perhaps TRBD1 or TRBD2 (6 bases each). This CDR3 is built from 14 residues. Germline V gives CDR1 LNHNV, CDR2 YYDKDF (reference sequence). V dropped 3 bases and J dropped 4 bases, with 13 bases sitting between them. CDR3 region: CATSRFQGTYEQYF. CDR3 bases: TGTGCCACCAGCAGGTTCCAGGGGACTTACGAGCAGTACTTC.

V and J are TRBV6-6 and TRBJ1-5; TRBD1 might be the D (5 bases). Germline CDR1 and CDR2: MNHNY and SVGAGI (reference sequence). This CDR3 comprises 12 residues. V was pared by 0 bases and J by 16 bases, with 13 bases between. As DNA, the CDR3 is TGTGCCAGCAGTTACTCAACAGGAGCTGATCATTTT. It specifies CASSYSTGADHF.

The V and J genes are TRBV19 and TRBJ1-2, with a weak D call TRBD1 (6 bases). V lost 3 bases to trimming and J lost 8 bases, with 16 bases between them. Germline loops: CDR1 LNHDA, CDR2 SQIVND (reference sequence). There are 14 residues in the CDR3. CDR3 amino acids: CASSMGDRPRGYTF. The CDR3 DNA sequence: TGTGCCAGTAGTATGGGCGACAGGCCACGCGGCTACACCTTC.

The chain uses TRBV6-1 and TRBJ2-1, with 9 bases lining up with TRBD2. CDR1 and CDR2 (germline): MNHNS, SASEGT. The CDR3 consists of 18 residues. V was clipped by 1 base and J by 9 bases; unmatched bases: 16. The CDR3 loop reads CASSEGWGGSGGLSEQFF. The CDR3 coding sequence is TGTGCCAGCAGTGAAGGATGGGGAGGGAGCGGGGGGCTTAGTGAGCAGTTCTTC.

This rearrangement joins TRBV19 to TRBJ2-5, with 11 nucleotides matching TRBD2. CDR1 LNHDA and CDR2 SQIVND come from the germline V gene (reference sequence). The CDR3 sequence is 16 residues long. Germline trimming cut 5 bases from V and 7 bases from J; bases unmatched to any gene: 12. In nucleotides, the CDR3 is TGTGCCAGTAGTGGGGGGACTAGCGGCAATAGGGGGACCCAGTACTTC. Translation: CASSGGTSGNRGTQYF.

The rearrangement uses TRBV27 and TRBJ2-2; 8 bases agree with TRBD2. Germline values: CDR1 MNHEY, CDR2 SMNVEV (reference sequence). The CDR3 contains 15 residues. V shed 5 bases and J 1 base; nucleotides not matched to a gene: 3. The CDR3 coding sequence is TGTGCCAGCAGTCCCCGGGGGGGGAACACCGGGGAGCTGTTTTTT. Its protein product is CASSPRGGNTGELFF.

This chain uses TRBV27 with TRBJ2-3; 8 bases fit TRBD2. V shed 3 bases and J 3 bases; nucleotides not matched to a gene: 11. This CDR3 comprises 17 residues. Germline V gene data show CDR1 as MNHEY and CDR2 as SMNVEV (reference sequence). In nucleotides, the CDR3 is TGTGCCAGCAGTTTCGACCGGGGACTAGTGAATACAGATACGCAGTATTTT. This codes for CASSFDRGLVNTDTQYF.

The chain combines TRBV29-1 with TRBJ1-2; a possible D gene is TRBD1 (6 bases). Germline CDR1 and CDR2: SQVTM and ANQGSEA. The CDR3 is 13 amino acids. V was shortened by 5 bases and J by 6 bases, with 16 bases between the two germline ends. Written as DNA, the CDR3 is TGCAGCGTTAATCACAGGGATGGGAATGGCTACACCTTC. The encoded protein is CSVNHRDGNGYTF.

This clone has only a few counts. V gene TRBV7-9 combines with J gene TRBJ2-7, with 9 positions matching TRBD2. The CDR3 extends over 14 amino acids. Germline trimming cut 8 bases from V and 2 bases from J; bases unmatched to any gene: 7. The germline V gene has CDR1 SEHNR and CDR2 FQNEAQ (reference sequence). CDR3 amino acids: CASSIAGEAYEQYF. The DNA of the CDR3 is TGTGCCAGCTCCATAGCGGGAGAAGCCTACGAGCAGTACTTC. The full variable domain, with the rest looked up from reference TRBV7-9 and TRBJ2-7, is DTGVSQNPRHKITKRGQNVTFRCDPISEHNRLYWYRQTLGQGPEFLTYFQNEAQLEKSRLLSDRFSAERPKGSFSTLEIQRTEQGDSAMYLCASSIAGEAYEQYFGPGTRLTVT.

The count of this clone is one. The rearrangement joins TRBV27 to TRBJ2-3; TRBD1 or TRBD2 may be the D gene (5 bases each). This CDR3 contains 14 residues. The V end lost 1 base, the J end lost 7 bases, and 12 bases lay between the germline ends. CDR1 MNHEY and CDR2 SMNVEV come from the germline V gene (reference sequence). Written as DNA, the CDR3 is TGTGCCAGCAGTTTATTGGGACCGCCGAATACGCAGTATTTT. It encodes CASSLLGPPNTQYF.

This chain links TRBV5-1 with TRBJ1-4; TRBD1 might be the D (5 bases). The CDR3 spans 14 residues. Trimming cost V 2 bases and J 4 bases, with 9 bases left between them. Germline V gene data show CDR1 as SGHRS and CDR2 as YFSETQ. CDR3 residues: CASSFGADNEKLFF. The CDR3 nucleotides are TGCGCCAGCAGCTTCGGGGCTGATAATGAAAAACTGTTTTTT.

The chain uses TRBV19 and TRBJ1-2, with 8 nucleotides matching TRBD1. Germline V lookup: CDR1 LNHDA, CDR2 SQIVND (reference sequence). The length of the CDR3 is 16 residues. V shed 1 base and J 7 bases; nucleotides not matched to a gene: 11. CDR3 protein: CASSIVYRTGRFGYTF. The CDR3 nucleotides are TGTGCCAGTAGTATAGTTTATCGGACAGGGCGCTTTGGCTACACCTTC.

This clone appeared once. This chain connects TRBV15 to TRBJ1-2, with D unresolved. Trimming shortened V by 0 bases and J by 11 bases, and 13 bases separated the two germline ends. The CDR3 spans 13 residues. Per the germline V gene, CDR1 is LNHNV and CDR2 is YYDKDF (reference sequence). For the CDR3, the DNA is TGTGCCACCAGCAGAGATTATATGGCCACTTACACCTTC. Translated, it gives CATSRDYMATYTF.

The chain carries TRBV5-6 and TRBJ2-2; D gene unclear. This CDR3 contains 14 residues. Germline lookup yields CDR1 SGHDT and CDR2 YYEEEE. V was clipped by 2 bases and J by 0 bases, with 5 bases between them. The CDR3 region has the DNA TGTGCCAGCAGCTTCGGGCCGAACACCGGGGAGCTGTTTTTT. It translates to CASSFGPNTGELFF.

The rearrangement uses TRBV6-5 and TRBJ1-1; weak D call: TRBD1 (6 bases). Germline lookup yields CDR1 MNHEY and CDR2 SVGAGI. Trimming left V 8 bases short and J 5 bases short, with 9 bases between. There are 11 residues in the CDR3. Here the CDR3 DNA reads TGTGCCAGCCTAGGGGGGACTGAAGCTTTCTTT. Its translation is CASLGGTEAFF.

CDR3 sequence (DNA): TGTGCCAGCTCACCCGAACAGGGTCTAGGGGGTACAGATACGCAGTATTTT. This sequence encodes CASSPEQGLGGTDTQYF. This rearrangement joins TRBV18 to TRBJ2-3; weak D call: TRBD1 (6 bases). V was pared by 3 bases and J by 3 bases, with 19 bases between. The CDR3 has 17 residues. Germline assignment: CDR1 KGHSH and CDR2 LQKENI.

The chain combines TRBV6-5 with TRBJ2-5; 8 bases agree with TRBD1. Germline trimming cut 8 bases from V and 1 base from J; bases unmatched to any gene: 9. Looked up from germline, CDR1 is MNHEY and CDR2 is SVGAGI. The CDR3 consists of 15 residues. The CDR3, as DNA: TGTGCCAGCCGACAGGGGTCAGGGTTCCAAGAGACCCAGTACTTC. Encoded protein: CASRQGSGFQETQYF.

The chain uses TRBV11-2 and TRBJ2-5; weak D call: TRBD1 (5 bases). CDR1 is SGHAT and CDR2 is FQNNGV in the germline V gene. V gave up 1 base and J gave up 5 bases, with 14 bases separating them. The CDR3 is 15 amino acids. CDR3 DNA sequence: TGTGCCAGCAGCTTAGGATCAGGGCAATTTGAGACCCAGTACTTC. Amino acid sequence: CASSLGSGQFETQYF.

For the CDR3, the DNA is TGTGCCAGCAGTGTGGACAAAGGCTACGAGCAGTACTTC. This encodes CASSVDKGYEQYF. The chain is built from TRBV6-1 and TRBJ2-7; a weak D match, TRBD1 (5 bases). V was cut by 4 bases and J by 3 bases, with 10 bases left in between. The length of the CDR3 is 13 residues. CDR1 MNHNS and CDR2 SASEGT come from the germline V gene.

The chain has TRBV6-1 and TRBJ1-5; 8 bases agree with TRBD1. This CDR3 is built from 15 residues. Germline V lookup: CDR1 MNHNS, CDR2 SASEGT. After removal of 5 bases from V and 6 bases from J, the junction contained 9 bases not matched to a gene. CDR3 residues: CASSIDRGWVQPQHF. In DNA, the CDR3 is TGTGCCAGCAGTATAGACAGGGGATGGGTTCAGCCCCAGCATTTT.

This rearrangement joins TRBV7-8 to TRBJ2-7, with 7 nucleotides matching TRBD1. In germline, CDR1 is SGHVS, CDR2 FQNEAQ. The CDR3 runs to 13 residues. The V and J ends lost 4 bases and 2 bases, in that order; junction bases with no gene match: 2. As DNA, the CDR3 is TGTGCCAGCAGCTCAACAGGGGCCTACGAGCAGTACTTC. It encodes CASSSTGAYEQYF.

V usage is TRBV6-1 and J usage is TRBJ2-3; TRBD1 aligns across 9 bases. The germline V gene has CDR1 MNHNS and CDR2 SASEGT. J lost 3 bases, V lost 6 bases, and 7 bases had no gene match. This CDR3 contains 15 residues. The CDR3 spells CASRVTGGGTDTQYF. The CDR3 DNA sequence: TGTGCCAGCAGGGTGACAGGGGGTGGAACAGATACGCAGTATTTT.

The chain has TRBV30 and TRBJ2-5; possible D gene TRBD1, 6 bases. V lost 1 base and J 5 bases, leaving 11 bases between the germline ends. This CDR3 is 13 amino acids long. Germline CDR1 and CDR2: GTSNPN and SVGIG (reference sequence). The CDR3 loop is CAWSGGHGETQYF. The CDR3 region has the DNA TGTGCCTGGAGTGGGGGACATGGCGAGACCCAGTACTTC.

V gene TRBV10-3 combines with J gene TRBJ1-5; possible D gene TRBD1, 5 bases. The germline V gene has CDR1 ENHRY and CDR2 SYGVKD. CDR3 length: 13 residues. Trimming took off 1 base at V and 6 bases at J, with 7 bases between the two ends. The CDR3 nucleotides read TGTGCCATCAGTGAGTGGGGGAGTCAGCCCCAGCATTTT. Translated: CAISEWGSQPQHF.

The chain uses TRBV2 and TRBJ1-2, with D perhaps matching TRBD1 (6 bases). Between the trimmed V and J ends, which lost 2 bases and 8 bases, there was a span of 18 bases. Germline V gives CDR1 SNHLY, CDR2 FYNNEI. CDR3 length: 15 amino acids. The CDR3 region is CASSEIFGAGEGYTF. The CDR3 nucleotides are TGTGCCAGCAGTGAAATCTTCGGGGCAGGGGAAGGCTACACCTTC.

The CDR3 protein is CASSQVVGGYTDTQYF. CDR3 DNA sequence: TGCGCCAGCAGCCAAGTTGTAGGGGGGTACACAGATACGCAGTATTTT. The J gene is TRBJ2-3, the V gene TRBV4-1; D could derive from TRBD1 or TRBD2 (6 bases each). From germline, CDR1 is MGHRA and CDR2 YSYEKL. The CDR3 runs 16 residues. The V and J ends lost 1 base and 2 bases respectively, with 13 bases between them.

The chain recombines TRBV4-2 with TRBJ2-1, with 7 bases matching TRBD2. The CDR3 is 12 residues long. Germline loops: CDR1 LGHNA, CDR2 YNFKEQ. V dropped 6 bases and J dropped 5; count of bases not matched to a gene: 1. CDR3 amino acids: CASRAGDNEQFF. CDR3 DNA sequence: TGTGCCAGCAGGGCGGGGGACAATGAGCAGTTCTTC.

The rearrangement uses TRBV10-1 and TRBJ2-1; 10 bases fit TRBD2. The V and J ends lost 6 bases and 5 bases, in that order; junction bases with no gene match: 19. Germline CDR1 reads WNHNN; CDR2 reads SYGVQD (reference sequence). CDR3 length: 19 amino acids. CDR3: CASSGPGTSAIGGHNEQFF. The CDR3 nucleotides are TGCGCCAGCAGCGGACCCGGGACTAGCGCCATTGGGGGGCACAATGAGCAGTTCTTC.